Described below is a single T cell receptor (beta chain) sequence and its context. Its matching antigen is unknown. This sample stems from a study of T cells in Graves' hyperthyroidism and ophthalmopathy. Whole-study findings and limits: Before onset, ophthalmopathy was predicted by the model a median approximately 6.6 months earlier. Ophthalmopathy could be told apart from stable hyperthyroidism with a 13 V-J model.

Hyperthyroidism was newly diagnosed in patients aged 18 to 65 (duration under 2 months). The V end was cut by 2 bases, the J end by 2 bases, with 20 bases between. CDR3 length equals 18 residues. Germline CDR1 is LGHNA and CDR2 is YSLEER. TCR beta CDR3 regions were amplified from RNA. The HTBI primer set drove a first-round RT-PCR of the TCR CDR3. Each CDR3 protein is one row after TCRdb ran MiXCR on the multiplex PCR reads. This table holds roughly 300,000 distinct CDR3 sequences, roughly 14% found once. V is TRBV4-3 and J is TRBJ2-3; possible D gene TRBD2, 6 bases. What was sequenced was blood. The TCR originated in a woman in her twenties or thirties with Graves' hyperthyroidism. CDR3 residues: CASSQKATGERFTDTQYF. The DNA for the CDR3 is TGCGCCAGCAGCCAAAAGGCTACGGGGGAGAGGTTCACAGATACGCAGTATTTT.